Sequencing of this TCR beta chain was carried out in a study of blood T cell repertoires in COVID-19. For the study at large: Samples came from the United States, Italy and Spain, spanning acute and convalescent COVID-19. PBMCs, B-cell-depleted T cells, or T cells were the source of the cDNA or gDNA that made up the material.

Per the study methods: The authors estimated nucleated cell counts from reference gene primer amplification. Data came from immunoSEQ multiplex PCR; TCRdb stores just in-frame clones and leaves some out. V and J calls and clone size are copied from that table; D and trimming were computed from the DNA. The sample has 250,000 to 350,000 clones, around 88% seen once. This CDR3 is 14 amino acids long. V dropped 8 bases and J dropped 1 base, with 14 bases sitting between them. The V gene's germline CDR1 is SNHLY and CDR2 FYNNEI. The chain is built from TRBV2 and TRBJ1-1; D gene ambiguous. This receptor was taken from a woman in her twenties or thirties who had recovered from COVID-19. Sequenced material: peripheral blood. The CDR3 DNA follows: TGTGCCAGCTCCGGGAGGGCGGGGAACACTGAAGCTTTCTTT. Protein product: CASSGRAGNTEAFF.